One and the same sample provided the 22 T cell receptor beta chains below, sequenced in a study of cytomegalovirus exposure and HLA in healthy donors. Use of 60 Vbeta and 13 Jbeta primers characterized the PCR. Measured with immunoSEQ multiplex PCR; TCRdb has only the in-frame clones, and not every one. The data hold some 120,000 clones, with roughly 78% observed a single time. Source material: PBMCs. Receptor source: a male donor in good health and CMV-seronegative.

V usage is TRBV27 and J usage is TRBJ2-7; TRBD2 is a possible D gene (6 bases). Germline lookup yields CDR1 MNHEY and CDR2 SMNVEV (reference sequence). The CDR3 extends over 15 amino acids. V lost 6 bases and J lost 1, with 16 bases in between. The CDR3 DNA reads TGTGCCAGCAGGCCCGCCCTAGCGAAGTCCTACGAGCAGTACTTC. Translated: CASRPALAKSYEQYF.

The chain uses TRBV7-8 and TRBJ1-2; D is unclear. V lost 1 base to trimming and J lost 10 bases, with 13 bases between them. The CDR3 runs 13 residues. The germline V gene has CDR1 SGHVS and CDR2 FQNEAQ. The CDR3 DNA sequence: TGTGCCAGCAGCTTAGATTCCCCGATGGCCTACACCTTC. Residues: CASSLDSPMAYTF.

This clone has only a few counts. The chain couples TRBV6-5 to TRBJ1-6, with D tentatively TRBD1 (6 bases). The CDR3 runs 13 residues. Trimming removed 6 bases at V and 9 bases at J, with 12 bases between. In germline, CDR1 is MNHEY, CDR2 SVGAGI. The CDR3 here is CASSIRDTSPLHF. The CDR3 DNA is TGTGCCAGCAGCATCCGGGACACTTCACCCCTCCACTTT.

Here the CDR3 DNA reads TGTGCCAGCAGCTTAGGGGGACAGGGTCACGTCCTGACTTTC. It yields the protein CASSLGGQGHVLTF. The chain recombines TRBV7-6 with TRBJ2-6; TRBD1 matches at 9 bases. The CDR3 runs 14 residues. V lost 1 base, J lost 11 bases, and 3 bases stayed unmatched. CDR1 is SGHVS, CDR2 FNYEAQ, per germline.

The chain links TRBV6-5 to TRBJ1-5; 10 nucleotides agree with TRBD1. The CDR3 totals 14 residues. The V and J ends lost 2 bases and 9 bases, in that order; junction bases with no gene match: 4. Germline lookup yields CDR1 MNHEY and CDR2 SVGAGI. The DNA for the CDR3 is TGTGCCAGCAGTTACAGGGACAGGGGAGGGCCCCAGCATTTT. This gives the protein CASSYRDRGGPQHF.

DNA of the CDR3: TGTGCCAGCAGCCCAGCGGGCTCCGCCTACGAGCAGTACTTC. This sequence encodes CASSPAGSAYEQYF. The chain carries TRBV28 and TRBJ2-7; possible D gene TRBD2, 6 bases. The CDR3 length is 14 residues. Germline V CDR1 and CDR2: MDHEN, SYDVKM. V lost 6 bases and J 2 bases, leaving 14 bases between the germline ends.

Worth noting for this clone: An end of the junction does not agree with germline; a read error may underlie this. The rearrangement links TRBV7-9 to TRBJ2-1; TRBD2 matches at 7 bases. This CDR3 has 17 amino acids. Germline CDR1 is SEHNR and CDR2 is FQNEAQ (reference sequence). The chain's CDR3 is CSSSLKLWRELGNEQFF. The CDR3 region has the DNA TGTTCCAGCAGCTTAAAATTGTGGCGGGAGTTGGGCAATGAGCAGTTCTTC.

The chain combines TRBV19 with TRBJ2-1, with 9 bases fitting TRBD1. CDR3 length: 19 amino acids. The junction had 23 bases not matched to a gene; V was cut back by 7 bases and J by 7 bases. Germline CDR1 LNHDA, CDR2 SQIVND (reference sequence). The CDR3 spells CASTITRDRAPTLANEQFF. CDR3 in DNA: TGTGCCAGTACTATCACCCGGGACAGGGCCCCCACACTAGCTAATGAGCAGTTCTTC.

V usage is TRBV28 and J usage is TRBJ1-3; a weak D match, TRBD1 (6 bases). Germline lookup yields CDR1 MDHEN and CDR2 SYDVKM. Trimming took off 5 bases at V and 4 bases at J, with 12 bases between the two ends. The CDR3 totals 14 residues. Written as DNA, the CDR3 is TGTGCCAGCAGTCTACAGGGTTCAGGAAACACCATATATTTT. This codes for CASSLQGSGNTIYF. The whole variable domain, filled in from reference TRBV28 and TRBJ1-3, reads DVKVTQSSRYLVKRTGEKVFLECVQDMDHENMFWYRQDPGLGLRLIYFSYDVKMKEKGDIPEGYSVSREKKERFSLILESASTNQTSMYLCASSLQGSGNTIYFGEGSWLTVV.

The rearrangement links TRBV5-5 to TRBJ2-5; the D gene is possibly TRBD1 (5 bases). Trimming left V 1 base short and J 5 bases short, with 12 bases between. This CDR3 region has 14 residues. Germline CDR1 reads SGHKS; CDR2 reads YYEKEE (reference sequence). The CDR3 DNA follows: TGTGCCAGCAGCTTGAGACAGTTGCGCGAGACCCAGTACTTC. Encoded protein: CASSLRQLRETQYF.

This chain joins TRBV5-6 and TRBJ2-5; 9 nucleotides agree with TRBD1. V was pared by 5 bases and J by 4 bases, with 9 bases of the junction left unmatched. Germline V lookup: CDR1 SGHDT, CDR2 YYEEEE. The CDR3 sequence is 15 residues long. The DNA for the CDR3 is TGTGCCAGCAGACATCCGGGACAGGGATTAGAGACCCAGTACTTC. Translation gives CASRHPGQGLETQYF.

This chain connects TRBV21-1 to TRBJ1-5. TRBV21-1 is recorded as a pseudogene. This CDR3 has 17 residues. CDR3 protein: CASSKGVRRGAPGPQHF. The CDR3 nucleotides are TGTGCCAGCAGCAAAGGGGTAAGGCGGGGGGCCCCAGGGCCCCAGCATTTT.

The chain links TRBV25-1 to TRBJ1-1, with D perhaps TRBD1 (5 bases). V lost 6 bases and J lost 7, with 15 bases in between. CDR1 and CDR2 from the germline V gene are MGHDK and SYGVNS. CDR3 length equals 13 residues. CDR3 in DNA: TGTGCCAGCAGACCCCTCGACAGACATGAAGCTTTCTTT. Translating gives CASRPLDRHEAFF.

Note on this clone: Within the sample, other DNA sequences also encode this same CDR3. The CDR3 is CASSLGQGATNEKLFF. CDR3 DNA: TGTGCCAGCAGCTTGGGGCAGGGGGCAACTAATGAAAAACTGTTTTTT. The chain has TRBV5-6 and TRBJ1-4; 7 bases match TRBD1. CDR1 is SGHDT and CDR2 is YYEEEE in the germline V gene. The CDR3 is made up of 16 amino acids. Trimming at V came to 0 bases and at J to 0 bases, leaving 2 bases not matched to a gene.

This clone was counted only a few times. The V call is TRBV4-2, the J call TRBJ1-1; 10 nucleotides align to TRBD1. The CDR3 loop spans 15 amino acids. Germline trimming cut 0 bases from V and 6 bases from J; bases unmatched to any gene: 4. Germline V gene data show CDR1 as LGHNA and CDR2 as YNFKEQ. CDR3 sequence reads: CASSQEDRGWPEAFF. For the CDR3, the DNA is TGTGCCAGCAGCCAAGAGGACAGGGGGTGGCCTGAAGCTTTCTTT.

This chain joins TRBV27 and TRBJ2-7; 7 nucleotides agree with TRBD1. V gave up 2 bases and J gave up 7 bases; unmatched junction bases: 11. This CDR3 is 15 amino acids long. Looked up from germline, CDR1 is MNHEY and CDR2 is SMNVEV (reference sequence). CDR3 DNA: TGTGCCAGCAGTTTAACAGGGGTGGCCTCAGGAGAGCAGTACTTC. This codes for CASSLTGVASGEQYF.

The chain carries TRBV4-3 and TRBJ1-2; the D gene is possibly TRBD1 (6 bases). Trimming took 4 bases from V and 7 from J, leaving 13 bases between them. Germline V gives CDR1 LGHNA, CDR2 YSLEER. The CDR3 extends over 13 amino acids. CDR3 sequence: CASSLSGVGGYTF. In DNA form, the CDR3 reads TGCGCCAGCAGCCTGTCAGGGGTTGGTGGCTACACCTTC.

The chain links TRBV5-1 to TRBJ2-5; D not resolved. Germline CDR1 reads SGHRS; CDR2 reads YFSETQ. V was trimmed by 0 bases and J by 2 bases, leaving 11 bases between them. The CDR3 totals 15 residues. CDR3 DNA: TGCGCCAGCAGCTTGGATGGAGTAATGCAAGAGACCCAGTACTTC. Residues: CASSLDGVMQETQYF.

The V gene is TRBV7-2, the J gene TRBJ1-6, with 10 bases identical to TRBD1. Trimming took 6 bases from V and 8 from J; bases not matched to a gene: 10. The CDR3 sequence is 16 residues long. Germline V lookup: CDR1 SGHTA, CDR2 FQGNSA. The CDR3, as DNA: TGTGCCAGCAGATTTAAGACCGGGACAGGGGATTCACCCCTCCACTTT. Protein product: CASRFKTGTGDSPLHF.

This rearrangement joins TRBV28 to TRBJ2-1; the D gene is possibly TRBD1 (5 bases). In germline, CDR1 is MDHEN, CDR2 SYDVKM. The CDR3 length is 14 residues. V was pared by 6 bases and J by 4 bases, with 13 bases between. CDR3 protein: CASRGSDRYNEQFF. For the CDR3, the DNA is TGTGCCAGCAGGGGTTCCGACAGATACAATGAGCAGTTCTTC.

The V and J genes are TRBV5-1 and TRBJ2-7; 7 nucleotides agree with TRBD2. The V gene end was trimmed by 0 bases and the J gene end by 7 bases; junction bases not matched to a gene: 10. CDR3 length equals 15 residues. The germline CDR1 and CDR2 sequences are SGHRS and YFSETQ. CDR3 DNA: TGCGCCAGCAGCTTGGGGGCCTCGGGAGGAAGAGAGCAGTACTTC. Its protein is CASSLGASGGREQYF.

This clone has only a few counts. The chain employs TRBV15 and TRBJ2-7, with 8 bases lining up with TRBD2. Germline assignment: CDR1 LNHNV and CDR2 YYDKDF (reference sequence). Germline trimming cut 0 bases from V and 3 bases from J; bases unmatched to any gene: 1. The CDR3 is 14 amino acids. The CDR3 region is CATSRDRGGYEQYF. The DNA of the CDR3 is TGTGCCACCAGCAGAGACCGGGGGGGCTACGAGCAGTACTTC.